Following are 6 T cell receptor beta chains from one sample sequenced in a study of CD8+ T cells in alopecia areata. RNA extraction and reverse transcription yielded cDNA as sequencing template. This table comes from immunoSEQ multiplex PCR, and its TCRdb copy is limited to in-frame clones, with some not included. The profile shows 130,000 or so clones, 45% to 50% of them singletons. The sample comprised NKG2D-low CD8+ T cells sorted from blood. Receptor source: a human donor with alopecia areata.

The chain uses TRBV13 and TRBJ2-1, with 7 bases fitting TRBD2. This CDR3 has 12 amino acids. The J segment lost 6 bases and the V segment lost 6 bases, leaving 2 bases of the junction unmatched. Germline CDR1 is PRHDT and CDR2 is FYEKMQ (reference sequence). The CDR3 sequence is CASRGGGNEQFF. The DNA of the CDR3 is TGTGCCAGCAGGGGCGGGGGCAATGAGCAGTTCTTC. Complete variable domain (other parts from reference TRBV13 and TRBJ2-1): AAGVIQSPRHLIKEKRETATLKCYPIPRHDTVYWYQQGPGQDPQFLISFYEKMQSDKGSIPDRFSAQQFSDYHSELNMSSLELGDSALYFCASRGGGNEQFFGPGTRLTVL.

This sequence joins TRBV29-1 and TRBJ2-7; D may be TRBD2 (6 bases). Per the germline V gene, CDR1 is SQVTM and CDR2 is ANQGSEA. The CDR3 is 13 amino acids. Trimming pared 7 bases from V and 2 bases from J, leaving 15 bases between. CDR3 sequence reads: CSAIGTGPYEQYF. The CDR3 DNA follows: TGCAGCGCTATCGGGACTGGCCCCTACGAGCAGTACTTC.

The chain has TRBV7-9 and TRBJ2-1; no reliable D call. The V gene lost 0 bases and the J gene lost 9 bases, with 3 bases spanning the gap. The CDR3 sequence is 11 residues long. Germline V gene lookup returns CDR1 SEHNR and CDR2 FQNEAQ (reference sequence). The chain's CDR3 is CASSLAPEQFF. The DNA for the CDR3 is TGTGCCAGCAGCTTAGCCCCTGAGCAGTTCTTC.

CDR3 residues: CASSGTGGDPYGYTF. The CDR3 DNA sequence: TGTGCCAGCAGCGGGACAGGTGGTGACCCTTATGGCTACACCTTC. This chain joins TRBV7-2 and TRBJ1-2; 8 bases map to TRBD1. Germline V gene lookup returns CDR1 SGHTA and CDR2 FQGNSA. The length of the CDR3 is 15 residues. V gave up 5 bases and J gave up 5 bases; unmatched junction bases: 10.

The chain couples TRBV29-1 to TRBJ2-2; 11 bases are a match to TRBD1. Germline V lookup: CDR1 SQVTM, CDR2 ANQGSEA. The CDR3 is made up of 15 amino acids. Trimming at V came to 6 bases and at J to 2 bases, leaving 5 bases not matched to a gene. CDR3 coding DNA: TGCAGCGTCTCCGGGACAGGGGGTAACACCGGGGAGCTGTTTTTT. Its protein product is CSVSGTGGNTGELFF.

The J gene is TRBJ2-2, the V gene TRBV30; D perhaps matches TRBD2 (6 bases). Trimming removed 0 bases at V and 1 base at J, with 9 bases between. CDR3 length: 15 amino acids. Germline CDR1 and CDR2: GTSNPN and SVGIG (reference sequence). CDR3 sequence (DNA): TGTGCCTGGAGTGTATGGGACTTGAACACCGGGGAGCTGTTTTTT. Its translation is CAWSVWDLNTGELFF.